These 26 T cell receptor beta chains share one sample of origin, sequenced in a study of control samples from healthy donors and cancer patients. Only in-frame clones appear in the TCRdb table, and some are missing; sequencing was by immunoSEQ multiplex PCR. This table holds 200,000 to 250,000 clones, about 93% found once. Sequenced sample: blood. The receptor source for this set is a man in his fifties or sixties in good health.

This rearrangement joins TRBV3-1 (or the pseudogene TRBV3-2) to TRBJ2-1; 7 bases line up with TRBD1. V shed 3 bases, J shed 10 bases, and the junction held 6 bases outside the gene matches. The CDR3 extends over 13 amino acids. CDR1 is LGHDT, CDR2 YNNKEL, per germline (reference sequence). CDR3 loop: CASSHVPGQEQFF. In DNA, the CDR3 is TGTGCCAGCAGCCATGTACCGGGACAGGAGCAGTTCTTC.

V gene TRBV5-1 combines with J gene TRBJ2-1; weak D call: TRBD1 (5 bases). V lost 2 bases and J 4 bases, leaving 13 bases between the germline ends. There are 15 residues in the CDR3. The germline gives CDR1 SGHRS, CDR2 YFSETQ. DNA for the CDR3: TGCGCCAGCAGCTTTCCACAGGCGATTTACAATGAGCAGTTCTTC. This sequence encodes CASSFPQAIYNEQFF.

In its sample, this clone was seen once. The chain has TRBV24-1 and TRBJ2-3; 11 bases are a match to TRBD2. Germline values: CDR1 KGHDR, CDR2 SFDVKD. The CDR3 loop spans 18 amino acids. The trim removed 2 bases at V and 3 bases at J, leaving 9 bases unmatched. CDR3 in DNA: TGTGCCACCAGTGATTATCTAGCGGGGGGCGTAAAAACAGATACGCAGTATTTT. This encodes CATSDYLAGGVKTDTQYF.

The genes are TRBV30 and TRBJ1-3, with TRBD1 identical over 8 bases. The CDR3 extends over 13 amino acids. V gave up 8 bases and J gave up 4 bases; unmatched junction bases: 7. Germline V gene lookup returns CDR1 GTSNPN and CDR2 SVGIG (reference sequence). DNA for the CDR3: TGTGCCAGTGACAGGGGTGTGGGAAACACCATATATTTT. This sequence encodes CASDRGVGNTIYF. Filled out from reference TRBV30 and TRBJ1-3, the complete variable domain reads SQTIHQWPATLVQPVGSPLSLECTVEGTSNPNLYWYRQAAGRGLQLLFYSVGIGQISSEVPQNLSASRPQDRQFILSSKKLLLSDSGFYLCASDRGVGNTIYFGEGSWLTVV.

This clone was observed a handful of times. The chain employs TRBV11-2 and TRBJ1-2; no reliable D call. Germline V CDR1 and CDR2: SGHAT, FQNNGV. This CDR3 has 12 amino acids. V was shortened by 4 bases and J by 8 bases, with 11 bases between the two germline ends. The CDR3 nucleotides are TGTGCCAGCAGCTCCCTAAGGAAGGGCTACACCTTC. The encoded protein is CASSSLRKGYTF.

V usage is TRBV24-1 and J usage is TRBJ1-1, with 8 bases matching TRBD1. The germline CDR1 and CDR2 sequences are KGHDR and SFDVKD. V was clipped by 3 bases and J by 5 bases; unmatched bases: 7. CDR3 length: 15 amino acids. As DNA, the CDR3 is TGTGCCACCAGTGATGCGGACAGGGCGAGGACTGAAGCTTTCTTT. This encodes CATSDADRARTEAFF.

The V gene is TRBV9, the J gene TRBJ2-2, with 7 bases that match TRBD1. V was pared by 7 bases and J by 6 bases, with 15 bases of the junction left unmatched. This CDR3 is 16 amino acids long. Germline CDR1 reads SGDLS; CDR2 reads YYNGEE. CDR3 coding DNA: TGTGCCAGCTCCGACAGGGATCCCGGGTGGGCCGGGGAGCTGTTTTTT. Translated: CASSDRDPGWAGELFF.

The chain combines TRBV7-8 with TRBJ1-1, with D uncertain. The CDR3 totals 12 residues. Germline V gene data show CDR1 as SGHVS and CDR2 as FQNEAQ. Trimming stripped 1 base from V and 11 bases from J, with 11 bases between. CDR3 protein: CASSLELRVAFF. The CDR3 DNA is TGTGCCAGCAGCTTAGAATTGCGGGTGGCTTTCTTT. The full variable domain, its missing parts supplied by reference TRBV7-8 and TRBJ1-1, is GAGVSQSPRYKVAKRGQDVALRCDPISGHVSLFWYQQALGQGPEFLTYFQNEAQLDKSGLPSDRFFAERPEGSVSTLKIQRTQQEDSAVYLCASSLELRVAFFGQGTRLTVV.

To note about this clone: The germline gene is not matched at one end of the junction; a read error may be the cause. For the CDR3, the DNA is TGCGCCAGCAGTGAGTCGGGGCAGGGGAGTACTAAAGAGTCCCAGTACTTC. Its protein is CASSESGQGSTKESQYF. V is TRBV10-1 and J is TRBJ2-5; possibly TRBD1 for D (6 bases). Germline V gene lookup returns CDR1 WNHNN and CDR2 SYGVQD (reference sequence). The length of the CDR3 is 17 residues.

The chain uses TRBV27 and TRBJ1-1, with D tentatively TRBD1 (6 bases). V dropped 4 bases and J dropped 2 bases, with 11 bases sitting between them. The germline V gene encodes CDR1 MNHEY and CDR2 SMNVEV (reference sequence). This CDR3 region has 14 residues. The CDR3 reads CASSWGGANTEAFF. CDR3 sequence (DNA): TGTGCCAGCAGTTGGGGGGGGGCTAACACTGAAGCTTTCTTT.

The chain couples TRBV28 to TRBJ2-5, with D perhaps given as TRBD1 or TRBD2 (5 bases each). This CDR3 comprises 13 residues. Trimming took off 7 bases at V and 3 bases at J, with 12 bases between the two ends. The V gene's germline CDR1 is MDHEN and CDR2 SYDVKM. The CDR3 DNA reads TGTGCCAGCACCCGGGGCCAAAAAGAGACCCAGTACTTC. Its translation is CASTRGQKETQYF.

The rearrangement links TRBV7-2 to TRBJ2-3; D unclear. Germline V gives CDR1 SGHTA, CDR2 FQGNSA. The CDR3 spans 15 residues. Trimming cost V 5 bases and J 5 bases, with 17 bases left between them. The CDR3 nucleotides are TGTGCCAGCAGCGACGCCCGTCTTGGCCAAGATACGCAGTATTTT. Translating gives CASSDARLGQDTQYF.

The V and J genes are TRBV10-3 and TRBJ2-3, with D tentatively TRBD2 (5 bases). This CDR3 is 15 amino acids long. From germline, CDR1 is ENHRY and CDR2 SYGVKD. V shed 4 bases and J shed 7 bases, with 18 bases lying between them. CDR3 loop: CAISAASPFVYTQYF. The CDR3, as DNA: TGTGCCATCAGTGCGGCTAGCCCGTTTGTGTATACGCAGTATTTT.

The V and J genes are TRBV5-1 and TRBJ2-3; D is uncertain. From germline, CDR1 is SGHRS and CDR2 YFSETQ. CDR3 length equals 16 residues. Trimming removed 2 bases at V and 1 base at J, with 14 bases between. For the CDR3, the DNA is TGCGCCAGCAGCTTCATTGGGTCGTTGGGCACAGATACGCAGTATTTT. This encodes CASSFIGSLGTDTQYF.

This chain links TRBV5-1 with TRBJ1-3; tentative D call: TRBD1 (5 bases). V lost 5 bases, J lost 4 bases, and 16 bases lay in between. This CDR3 comprises 15 residues. Per germline, CDR1 SGHRS and CDR2 YFSETQ. CDR3 bases: TGCGCCAGCAGACCAGGGTCGGGGGTCGGAAACACCATATATTTT. Protein product: CASRPGSGVGNTIYF.

The chain has TRBV6-2 or TRBV6-3 and TRBJ2-7, with 8 bases identical to TRBD1. Germline lookup yields CDR1 MNHEY and CDR2 SVGEGT. Losses at the gene ends were 5 bases for V and 6 bases for J; bases not matched to a gene: 3. The CDR3 covers 12 residues. CDR3 coding DNA: TGTGCCAGCAGTGGACAGGGTAGCGAGCAGTACTTC. Translation gives CASSGQGSEQYF.

V is TRBV5-4 and J is TRBJ2-3; a weak D match, TRBD1 (5 bases). CDR3 length: 14 residues. The V gene's germline CDR1 is SGHNT and CDR2 YYREEE (reference sequence). Between the trimmed V and J ends, which lost 4 bases and 0 bases, there was a span of 9 bases. In nucleotides, the CDR3 is TGTGCCAGCAGCCCCAGGGTTAGCACAGATACGCAGTATTTT. It is translated as CASSPRVSTDTQYF.

J is TRBJ2-7 and V is TRBV24-1; D is possibly TRBD1 (6 bases). Germline CDR1 and CDR2: KGHDR and SFDVKD. The V gene lost 3 bases and the J gene lost 2 bases, with 19 bases spanning the gap. This CDR3 region has 17 residues. The CDR3 loop is CATSDRTAGSLTYEQYF. The CDR3 nucleotides are TGTGCCACCAGTGATCGGACAGCCGGAAGCCTAACCTACGAGCAGTACTTC.

V is TRBV20-1 and J is TRBJ1-4; no definite D call. Trimming removed 3 bases from V and 8 bases from J, with 7 bases in between. Per the germline V gene, CDR1 is DFQATT and CDR2 is SNEGSKA (reference sequence). The CDR3 is made up of 11 amino acids. CDR3 sequence reads: CSASQREKLFF. The DNA for the CDR3 is TGCAGTGCTAGTCAGAGAGAAAAACTGTTTTTT.

The genes are TRBV20-1 and TRBJ2-3; D unresolved. The ends were cut back, 3 bases at V and 2 bases at J, with 9 bases in the middle. Germline-derived CDR1 and CDR2 are DFQATT and SNEGSKA (reference sequence). The CDR3 has 13 residues. This chain's CDR3 is CSASTRPTDTQYF. The CDR3 region has the DNA TGCAGTGCTAGTACTCGTCCCACAGATACGCAGTATTTT.

The rearrangement uses TRBV9 and TRBJ2-1; maybe TRBD1 (5 bases). Looked up from germline, CDR1 is SGDLS and CDR2 is YYNGEE. With 2 bases removed from V and 7 bases from J, the gap between germline ends came to 13 bases. The CDR3 loop spans 14 amino acids. The CDR3: CASSVGGASNEQFF. The CDR3 bases are TGTGCCAGCAGCGTGGGTGGGGCGTCGAATGAGCAGTTCTTC.

The CDR3 DNA reads TGTGCCTGGAGTCCTGCCCCGACAGACTACGAGCAGTACTTC. It codes for CAWSPAPTDYEQYF. The rearrangement uses TRBV30 and TRBJ2-7, with D maybe TRBD1 (5 bases). V gave up 2 bases and J gave up 3 bases, with 14 bases separating them. The CDR3 covers 14 residues. Germline values: CDR1 GTSNPN, CDR2 SVGIG (reference sequence).

V and J are TRBV5-1 and TRBJ1-6; 10 bases map to TRBD1. The V and J ends lost 2 bases and 9 bases, in that order; junction bases with no gene match: 5. CDR1 is SGHRS, CDR2 YFSETQ, per germline. The CDR3 loop spans 15 amino acids. CDR3 sequence reads: CASSLRDRGSSPLHF. The CDR3 coding sequence is TGCGCCAGCAGCTTACGGGACAGGGGTAGTTCACCCCTCCACTTT.

The chain carries TRBV5-1 and TRBJ2-3, with 8 bases fitting TRBD2. Germline V CDR1 and CDR2: SGHRS, YFSETQ. With V trimmed by 4 bases and J by 7 bases, 17 bases remained unmatched. The CDR3 runs to 17 residues. DNA of the CDR3: TGCGCCAGCAGCATTGGGACCTTAGGACTAGCATTAAATACGCAGTATTTT. This translates into CASSIGTLGLALNTQYF.

The V and J genes are TRBV6-2 or TRBV6-3 and TRBJ1-5; tentative D call: TRBD1 (5 bases). The V gene's germline CDR1 is MNHEY and CDR2 SVGEGT. This CDR3 has 15 amino acids. Trimming took off 6 bases at V and 4 bases at J, with 16 bases between the two ends. The DNA of the CDR3 is TGTGCCAGCAGCTTCCGATCAGGGAGTAATCAGCCCCAGCATTTT. It codes for CASSFRSGSNQPQHF.

The chain couples TRBV28 to TRBJ1-3; D possibly corresponds to TRBD1 (6 bases). V lost 10 bases, J lost 2 bases, and 18 bases lay in between. Germline-derived CDR1 and CDR2 are MDHEN and SYDVKM. This CDR3 comprises 15 residues. For the CDR3, the DNA is TGTGCCACCCAGAAGGGTCAGGGGACTGGAAACACCATATATTTT. Protein: CATQKGQGTGNTIYF.